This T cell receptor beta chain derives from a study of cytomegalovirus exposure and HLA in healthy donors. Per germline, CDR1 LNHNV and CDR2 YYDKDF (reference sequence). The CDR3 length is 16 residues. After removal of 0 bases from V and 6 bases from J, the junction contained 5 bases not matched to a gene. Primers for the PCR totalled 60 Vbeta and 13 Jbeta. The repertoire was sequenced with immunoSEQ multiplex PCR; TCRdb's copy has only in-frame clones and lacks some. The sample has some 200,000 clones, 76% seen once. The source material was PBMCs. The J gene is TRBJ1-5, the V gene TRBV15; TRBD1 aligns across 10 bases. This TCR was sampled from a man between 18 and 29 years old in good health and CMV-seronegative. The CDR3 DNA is TGTGCCACCAGCAGAGATCGGGACAGGGGACGTCAGCCCCAGCATTTT. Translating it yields CATSRDRDRGRQPQHF. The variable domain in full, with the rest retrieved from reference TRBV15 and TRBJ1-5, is DAMVIQNPRYQVTQFGKPVTLSCSQTLNHNVMYWYQQKSSQAPKLLFHYYDKDFNNEADTPDNFQSRRPNTSFCFLDIRSPGLGDTAMYLCATSRDRDRGRQPQHFGDGTRLSIL.